The 27 T cell receptor beta chains given below trace back to one sample, sequenced in a study of blood T cell repertoires in COVID-19. Data came from immunoSEQ multiplex PCR; TCRdb stores just in-frame clones and leaves some out. The table records roughly 220,000 clones, 70% to 85% of them present only once. What was sequenced was PBMCs or T cells enriched from blood (not recorded which). Receptors originate from a man in his forties who had recovered from COVID-19.

This chain connects TRBV4-2 to TRBJ2-7; 13 nucleotides align to TRBD2. V lost 4 bases to trimming and J lost 4 bases; unmatched junction nucleotides: 19. Germline lookup yields CDR1 LGHNA and CDR2 YNFKEQ. The CDR3 extends over 20 amino acids. The CDR3: CASSRIGTSGRGPPYYEQYF. The CDR3 region has the DNA TGTGCCAGCAGCCGGATCGGTACTAGCGGGAGGGGCCCCCCGTATTACGAGCAGTACTTC.

The chain is built from TRBV5-4 and TRBJ1-3; 8 nucleotides align to TRBD1. The CDR3 loop spans 15 amino acids. Looked up from germline, CDR1 is SGHNT and CDR2 is YYREEE (reference sequence). J lost 4 bases, V lost 4 bases, and 7 bases had no gene match. CDR3 sequence reads: CASSQQGVGGNTIYF. The CDR3 nucleotides are TGTGCCAGCAGCCAACAGGGGGTAGGAGGAAACACCATATATTTT.

J is TRBJ2-7 and V is TRBV6-4; tentative D call: TRBD1 (8 bases). V was cut by 3 bases and J by 6 bases, with 21 bases left in between. CDR1 MRHNA and CDR2 SNTAGT come from the germline V gene. The CDR3 has 16 residues. In DNA, the CDR3 is TGTGCCAGCAGTGAGGCTGGGAGGGACAGGAGGCGCGAGCAGTACTTC. This codes for CASSEAGRDRRREQYF.

This clone was recorded only once. The chain couples TRBV4-1 to TRBJ2-1; weak D call: TRBD2 (6 bases). V lost 2 bases to trimming and J lost 2 bases, with 16 bases between them. The CDR3 contains 17 residues. The germline CDR1 and CDR2 sequences are MGHRA and YSYEKL. The CDR3 loop reads CASSQSPPPGAYNEQFF. Here the CDR3 DNA reads TGCGCCAGCAGCCAATCTCCACCCCCGGGAGCCTACAATGAGCAGTTCTTC.

J is TRBJ1-5 and V is TRBV6-1, with a weak D call TRBD1 (5 bases). This CDR3 comprises 17 residues. The germline V gene encodes CDR1 MNHNS and CDR2 SASEGT. V was trimmed by 1 base and J by 0 bases, leaving 13 bases between them. For the CDR3, the DNA is TGTGCCAGCAGTGAAGTACTGACAGTGTCTAGCAATCAGCCCCAGCATTTT. It encodes CASSEVLTVSSNQPQHF.

The chain employs TRBV5-1 and TRBJ2-5; tentatively, D is TRBD1 (6 bases). The CDR3 consists of 16 residues. Trimming pared 3 bases from V and 5 bases from J, leaving 20 bases between. Germline V gives CDR1 SGHRS, CDR2 YFSETQ. CDR3 residues: CASSSTGRLRLETQYF. CDR3 DNA: TGCGCCAGCAGCTCAACAGGGCGCCTCCGTCTCGAGACCCAGTACTTC.

This clone was detected only a few times. Other DNA sequences within the sample encode an identical CDR3. The J gene is TRBJ2-6, the V gene TRBV7-2; no clear D. This CDR3 spans 15 amino acids. The V end lost 1 base, the J end lost 0 bases, and 4 bases lay between the germline ends. Germline loops: CDR1 SGHTA, CDR2 FQGNSA. The CDR3 is CASSLGGSGANVLTF. The CDR3, as DNA: TGTGCCAGCAGCTTAGGCGGCTCTGGGGCCAACGTCCTGACTTTC.

This chain joins TRBV19 and TRBJ1-5, with 8 nucleotides matching TRBD1. Germline-derived CDR1 and CDR2 are LNHDA and SQIVND (reference sequence). There are 14 residues in the CDR3. Unmatched junction bases numbered 1, after V lost 3 bases and J lost 3 bases. Written as DNA, the CDR3 is TGTGCCAGTAGTATGGACAGGGACAATCAGCCCCAGCATTTT. Translation: CASSMDRDNQPQHF.

This chain connects TRBV29-1 to TRBJ2-2, with D unresolved. This CDR3 has 12 amino acids. The V end lost 7 bases, the J end lost 6 bases, and 12 bases lay between the germline ends. Germline V lookup: CDR1 SQVTM, CDR2 ANQGSEA. This CDR3 reads CSAQEYPGELFF. The DNA for the CDR3 is TGCAGCGCCCAAGAGTACCCCGGGGAGCTGTTTTTT.

The V gene is TRBV6-5, the J gene TRBJ1-1; the match to TRBD1 covers 10 bases. V shed 5 bases, J shed 1 base, and the junction held 1 base outside the gene matches. Germline CDR1 MNHEY, CDR2 SVGAGI. This CDR3 is built from 14 residues. Here the CDR3 DNA reads TGTGCCAGCAGTCGGGACAGGGGGAACACTGAAGCTTTCTTT. It yields the protein CASSRDRGNTEAFF.

The chain combines TRBV3-1 (or the pseudogene TRBV3-2) with TRBJ1-3; TRBD1 might be the D (5 bases). Germline V CDR1 and CDR2: LGHDT, YNNKEL (reference sequence). The CDR3 length is 14 residues. V was shortened by 2 bases and J by 9 bases, with 14 bases between the two germline ends. CDR3 bases: TGTGCCAGCAGCCAAAATCAGGGATGGAGCACCATATATTTT. Its translation is CASSQNQGWSTIYF.

V and J are TRBV11-2 and TRBJ1-2, with 8 bases identical to TRBD1. The CDR3 contains 16 residues. Germline loops: CDR1 SGHAT, CDR2 FQNNGV. V lost 4 bases, J lost 5 bases, and 12 bases stayed unmatched. The DNA for the CDR3 is TGTGCCAGCAGCTCCCCGGACAGGGCTCGATGGTATGGCTACACCTTC. This encodes CASSSPDRARWYGYTF. The full variable domain, in which reference TRBV11-2 and TRBJ1-2 provide the parts outside the CDR3, is EAGVAQSPRYKIIEKRQSVAFWCNPISGHATLYWYQQILGQGPKLLIQFQNNGVVDDSQLPKDRFSAERLKGVDSTLKIQPAKLEDSAVYLCASSSPDRARWYGYTFGSGTRLTVV.

This clone has more than one count but fewer than ten. V and J are TRBV28 and TRBJ2-7; possibly TRBD2 for D (6 bases). The CDR3 is 13 residues long. CDR1 is MDHEN, CDR2 SYDVKM, per germline. With 9 bases removed from V and 5 bases from J, the gap between germline ends came to 17 bases. CDR3 amino acids: CASGGPPTDEQYF. The CDR3 DNA follows: TGTGCCAGTGGAGGGCCCCCGACCGACGAGCAGTACTTC. The variable domain in full, completed from reference TRBV28 and TRBJ2-7, reads DVKVTQSSRYLVKRTGEKVFLECVQDMDHENMFWYRQDPGLGLRLIYFSYDVKMKEKGDIPEGYSVSREKKERFSLILESASTNQTSMYLCASGGPPTDEQYFGPGTRLTVT.

The chain combines TRBV18 with TRBJ1-6; D call uncertain. There are 15 residues in the CDR3. Germline lookup yields CDR1 KGHSH and CDR2 LQKENI. The V end was cut by 3 bases, the J end by 10 bases, with 16 bases between. CDR3 in DNA: TGTGCCAGCTCACCCCTGGGAGGGATTGACTCACCCCTCCACTTT. This gives the protein CASSPLGGIDSPLHF.

The chain combines TRBV27 with TRBJ1-6, with 7 bases aligning to TRBD1. Germline CDR1 and CDR2: MNHEY and SMNVEV (reference sequence). The ends lost 3 bases at V and 3 bases at J; junction bases unmatched: 5. The CDR3 length is 16 residues. This CDR3 reads CASSLSGTDYNSPLHF. CDR3 DNA sequence: TGTGCCAGCAGTTTGTCCGGGACAGACTATAATTCACCCCTCCACTTT.

V and J are TRBV3-1 (or the pseudogene TRBV3-2) and TRBJ1-6; D is unclear. V lost 4 bases to trimming and J lost 9 bases, with 7 bases between them. CDR3 length: 12 amino acids. Germline lookup yields CDR1 LGHDT and CDR2 YNNKEL (reference sequence). This CDR3 reads CASSLDRSPLHF. CDR3 coding DNA: TGTGCCAGCAGCCTAGATCGTTCACCCCTCCACTTT.

The chain joins TRBV30 to TRBJ2-7; D is possibly TRBD2 (6 bases). The CDR3 extends over 11 amino acids. Trimming took off 5 bases at V and 3 bases at J, with 8 bases between the two ends. Per germline, CDR1 GTSNPN and CDR2 SVGIG (reference sequence). DNA of the CDR3: TGTGCCTGGTTCGGGGGCTACGAGCAGTACTTC. This codes for CAWFGGYEQYF. The whole variable domain, remainder taken from reference TRBV30 and TRBJ2-7, is SQTIHQWPATLVQPVGSPLSLECTVEGTSNPNLYWYRQAAGRGLQLLFYSVGIGQISSEVPQNLSASRPQDRQFILSSKKLLLSDSGFYLCAWFGGYEQYFGPGTRLTVT.

The chain has TRBV6-6 and TRBJ1-6; TRBD1 agrees at 8 bases. The CDR3 consists of 16 residues. The V gene end was trimmed by 6 bases and the J gene end by 4 bases; junction bases not matched to a gene: 8. The germline V gene encodes CDR1 MNHNY and CDR2 SVGAGI (reference sequence). The chain's CDR3 is CASRKDRVLYNSPLHF. Here the CDR3 DNA reads TGTGCCAGCAGAAAGGACAGGGTTTTGTATAATTCACCCCTCCACTTT.

The chain has TRBV9 and TRBJ2-1; 8 nucleotides align to TRBD2. The CDR3 runs to 13 residues. The V segment lost 0 bases and the J segment 10 bases; nucleotides outside the gene matches: 3. Per the germline V gene, CDR1 is SGDLS and CDR2 is YYNGEE. As DNA, the CDR3 is TGTGCCAGCAGCGTAGGAGCGGGGGCCGAGCAGTTCTTC. Translated: CASSVGAGAEQFF.

This sequence joins TRBV30 and TRBJ1-4; D perhaps matches TRBD1 (6 bases). The CDR3 loop spans 13 amino acids. V shed 2 bases and J shed 7 bases, with 11 bases lying between them. Looked up from germline, CDR1 is GTSNPN and CDR2 is SVGIG (reference sequence). The CDR3 sequence is CAWSQGYGEKLFF. CDR3 sequence (DNA): TGTGCCTGGAGTCAGGGGTACGGTGAAAAACTGTTTTTT.

The genes are TRBV6-4 and TRBJ2-3; perhaps TRBD1 as D (6 bases). The CDR3 loop spans 14 amino acids. CDR1 is MRHNA and CDR2 is SNTAGT in the germline V gene. The V and J ends lost 9 bases and 2 bases respectively, with 15 bases between them. CDR3 residues: CARSDRRITDTQYF. CDR3 DNA sequence: TGTGCCAGGTCGGACAGACGAATCACAGATACGCAGTATTTT.

This clone was seen only a few times. CDR3 sequence (DNA): TGTGCCAGCAGGCCGGGACAAAATATTGGTGGCTACACCTTC. Translating it yields CASRPGQNIGGYTF. The rearrangement joins TRBV7-9 to TRBJ1-2, with a weak D call TRBD1 (6 bases). Per germline, CDR1 SEHNR and CDR2 FQNEAQ (reference sequence). V was cut by 6 bases and J by 7 bases, with 18 bases left in between. This CDR3 is 14 amino acids long.

This chain links TRBV9 with TRBJ2-3, with D hard to call. V gave up 0 bases and J gave up 3 bases, with 5 bases separating them. The CDR3 totals 13 residues. Germline assignment: CDR1 SGDLS and CDR2 YYNGEE. The CDR3 region is CASSVVSTDTQYF. The CDR3 DNA is TGTGCCAGCAGCGTAGTTTCGACAGATACGCAGTATTTT.

This sequence joins TRBV4-2 and TRBJ1-4; a possible D gene is TRBD1 (6 bases). The germline CDR1 and CDR2 sequences are LGHNA and YNFKEQ. There are 15 residues in the CDR3. V was cut by 0 bases and J by 5 bases, with 10 bases left in between. CDR3 amino acids: CASSQEGQGNEKLFF. The CDR3 DNA is TGTGCCAGCAGCCAAGAAGGGCAGGGGAATGAAAAACTGTTTTTT.

The chain is built from TRBV28 and TRBJ1-4; no firm D call. The CDR3 is 12 residues long. Trimming took 3 bases from V and 11 from J, leaving 10 bases between them. Per the germline V gene, CDR1 is MDHEN and CDR2 is SYDVKM. CDR3: CASSFQVPKLFF. CDR3 coding DNA: TGTGCCAGCAGTTTTCAGGTCCCCAAACTGTTTTTT. Full variable domain (outside the CDR3, taken from reference TRBV28 and TRBJ1-4): DVKVTQSSRYLVKRTGEKVFLECVQDMDHENMFWYRQDPGLGLRLIYFSYDVKMKEKGDIPEGYSVSREKKERFSLILESASTNQTSMYLCASSFQVPKLFFGSGTQLSVL.

The chain is built from TRBV13 and TRBJ1-2; D is possibly TRBD1 (6 bases). This CDR3 region has 14 residues. Germline V gene data show CDR1 as PRHDT and CDR2 as FYEKMQ (reference sequence). The V end lost 6 bases, the J end lost 8 bases, and 19 bases lay between the germline ends. In DNA, the CDR3 is TGTGCCAGCAGTAAAACCAACAGGGAAGACGGCTACACCTTC. Protein sequence: CASSKTNREDGYTF.

The chain combines TRBV7-3 with TRBJ2-5; 7 nucleotides agree with TRBD2. The CDR3 covers 16 residues. Germline-derived CDR1 and CDR2 are SGHTA and FQGTGA. Trimming cost V 3 bases and J 4 bases; bases outside gene matches: 11. CDR3 loop: CASSFMGAGVPETQYF. The DNA of the CDR3 is TGTGCCAGCAGCTTTATGGGCGCGGGAGTCCCAGAGACCCAGTACTTC.